The present T cell receptor (beta chain) was sequenced within a study of blood T cells in healthy people across ages. Through a sample-barcoded 5' primer and a J-beta primer mix, a second PCR was run for about 6 to 12 cycles. TCRdb re-derived calls from the 5' RACE reads in MiXCR, one entry per CDR3 protein. Here the sample spans 600,000 or so distinct CDR3 sequences, approximately 30% being singletons. Points from the study as a whole: Any conclusive comparison of naive versus antigen-experienced cells was prevented by using unsorted PBMCs. Possibly confounding the expanded clonotype changes was the fact that donor CMV status was unknown.

The CDR3 has 14 amino acids. Trimming removed 4 bases from V and 5 bases from J, with 16 bases in between. CDR1 and CDR2 from the germline V gene are GTSNPN and SVGIG (reference sequence). Each sample gave at least 7 million isolated PBMCs. This clonotype has a count of ten or more. Its specificity is not known. Sequencing input: blood. V and J are TRBV30 and TRBJ2-3; tentatively, D is TRBD1 (6 bases). This sequence originates from a woman of 80 years or more in good health. The CDR3 bases are TGTGCCTGGACCAGGGACATGAGGGTAGATACGCAGTATTTT. Its protein is CAWTRDMRVDTQYF. Combining the CDR3 with reference TRBV30 and TRBJ2-3 gives the whole variable domain SQTIHQWPATLVQPVGSPLSLECTVEGTSNPNLYWYRQAAGRGLQLLFYSVGIGQISSEVPQNLSASRPQDRQFILSSKKLLLSDSGFYLCAWTRDMRVDTQYFGPGTRLTVL.